What follows describes a single TCR beta chain. What it binds is unknown. The data were produced by immunoSEQ multiplex PCR, yet TCRdb's version contains in-frame clones alone and is incomplete. The sample has 56,000 or so clones; approximately 75% are singletons. The data originate from a study of a mutant IDH1 vaccine in newly diagnosed glioma. Time point described: week 47, end of study. Every vaccination contained 300 ug of the mutant IDH1 20-mer peptide and was paired with topical imiquimod. This TCR was sampled from a man in his fifties or sixties with glioma. Sequenced material: PBMCs, taken from a glioma patient whose treatment included an IDH1 peptide vaccine.

This CDR3 is CASSSRPEPNTEAFF. DNA for the CDR3: TGTGCCAGTAGTTCTCGTCCCGAACCGAACACTGAAGCTTTCTTT. This chain uses TRBV19 with TRBJ1-1; no firm D call. The germline V gene has CDR1 LNHDA and CDR2 SQIVND (reference sequence). Trimming stripped 5 bases from V and 1 base from J, with 14 bases between. CDR3 length equals 15 residues.